The rows below give T cell receptor beta chains drawn from one sample of a study of graft-versus-host responses after intestinal transplantation. Using immunoSEQ multiplex PCR, the repertoire was profiled, and TCRdb retains in-frame clones only, with some absent. The sample includes about 86,000 clones, about 87% of them seen just once. For these receptors, no antigen is known. The specimen comprised unstimulated CD4+ T cells sorted from spleen or lymph node cells, sampled before transplant. The receptors come from a human donor who was the organ donor for an intestinal transplant. CDR3s include the opening cysteine and the closing phenylalanine or tryptophan. Each record gives: CDR3 DNA, CDR3 protein, V gene, J gene, clone size, D gene. The D gene is left open where the match is weak. Size values are once, few and many counts, or a class for expanded clones, and some rows have none.

TGTGCCAGTAGTATAAGAGCAGATACGCAGTATTTT,CASSIRADTQYF,TRBV19,TRBJ2-3,.,.
TGTGCCAGCAGGATAGCGGGAGTTCAGACCCAGTACTTC,CASRIAGVQTQYF,TRBV6-5,TRBJ2-5,.,TRBD2
TGTGCCAGCCGCAGGGGGAACACTGAAGCTTTCTTT,CASRRGNTEAFF,TRBV11-3,TRBJ1-1,.,.
TGTGCCTGGACTCCCGGGGGGGTGAGCTATGGCTACACCTTC,CAWTPGGVSYGYTF,TRBV30,TRBJ1-2,few,.
TGTGCCAGCAGACCGGACAGGGGAGGCACCGGGGAGCTGTTTTTT,CASRPDRGGTGELFF,TRBV6-5,TRBJ2-2,once,TRBD1
TGTGCCAGCAGTGCCTGGACTTTTGGTAATGAAAAACTGTTTTTT,CASSAWTFGNEKLFF,TRBV6-1,TRBJ1-4,.,.
TGTGCCAGCAGTGCCCGGACAGGGAGAGCAGATACGCAGTATTTT,CASSARTGRADTQYF,TRBV9,TRBJ2-3,.,TRBD1
TGTGCCAGCAGCTTACGACGGACAGATGAAAAACTGTTTTTT,CASSLRRTDEKLFF,TRBV11-3,TRBJ1-4,.,.
TGCGCCAGCAGCTCTCAGGGGCTGGGGCCCTACGAGCAGTACTTC,CASSSQGLGPYEQYF,TRBV5-1,TRBJ2-7,.,.
TGTGCCAGCAGTCGGACAGCCTATGGCTACACCTTC,CASSRTAYGYTF,TRBV28,TRBJ1-2,.,.
TGTGCCAGCAGCAACCCGAAGCGGACTAATGAGCAGTTCTTC,CASSNPKRTNEQFF,TRBV21-1,TRBJ2-1,.,.
TGTGCCAGCAGCGTAGGTATTGGGACTAGCGGGGGGACCCTCCAAGAGACCCAGTACTTC,CASSVGIGTSGGTLQETQYF,TRBV9,TRBJ2-5,.,TRBD2
TGCGCCAGCAGCATCGCAGGGGAGGGGGAGACCCAGTACTTC,CASSIAGEGETQYF,TRBV5-1,TRBJ2-5,few,.
TGTGCCAGCAGCCTTAAAACAGGGGGCAGTTCACCCCTCCACTTT,CASSLKTGGSSPLHF,TRBV5-4,TRBJ1-6,few,TRBD1
TGTGCCAGCTCTCCAAGGCAGGATCCTAACTATGGCTACACCTTC,CASSPRQDPNYGYTF,TRBV18,TRBJ1-2,.,.
TGTGCCAGCAGTTATGGGGACAGGGGGCCTCAGCCCCAGCATTTT,CASSYGDRGPQPQHF,TRBV6-6,TRBJ1-5,.,TRBD1
TGTGCCAGCAGTTTGGGACTAGCGGGAGGGCTAGAGCAGTTCTTC,CASSLGLAGGLEQFF,TRBV28,TRBJ2-1,.,TRBD2
TGTGCCAGCAGCCACCCTAGCGGGAGTAGGACCGGGGAGCTGTTTTTT,CASSHPSGSRTGELFF,TRBV7-9,TRBJ2-2,.,TRBD2
TGTGCCAGCAGTTTTCCCCGACTAGCGAACACCGGGGAGCTGTTTTTT,CASSFPRLANTGELFF,TRBV28,TRBJ2-2,.,.
TGTGCCAGCAGTGCGTTCCAGGGGAGGGAGCCCCAGCATTTT,CASSAFQGREPQHF,TRBV28,TRBJ1-5,.,.
TGCGCCAGCAGCCTCTCAGGGCTGAACACTGAAGCTTTCTTT,CASSLSGLNTEAFF,TRBV5-1,TRBJ1-1,.,.
TGTGCCAGCAGCCAAGATGGGACTAGCGGGACCAGAGATACGCAGTATTTT,CASSQDGTSGTRDTQYF,TRBV4-2,TRBJ2-3,.,TRBD2
TGTGCCAGCAGCCCGTCGAGTATGAACACTGAAGCTTTCTTT,CASSPSSMNTEAFF,TRBV7-3,TRBJ1-1,.,.
TGTGCCAGCACCCCGGGACTCAACACCGGGGAGCTGTTTTTT,CASTPGLNTGELFF,TRBV7-9,TRBJ2-2,.,.
TGTGCCAGCAGCCAACGGGGGACAGGGGACCCCTACGAGCAGTACTTC,CASSQRGTGDPYEQYF,TRBV14,TRBJ2-7,.,TRBD1